This T cell receptor beta chain was captured in a study of cytomegalovirus exposure and HLA in healthy donors. PCR amplification relied on 60 Vbeta primers (plus 13 Jbeta primers). Assay used: immunoSEQ multiplex PCR; TCRdb lists only in-frame clones, some missing. This sample has 150,000 or so clones, with roughly 80% found just once. To note about this clone: Its target is not known.

Study-wide results and limits: A prior analysis recorded that most TCR beta V segments were productive about 90% or about 30% of the time. CMV serostatus was the sole immune exposure data available.

Likely unrecorded immune exposures existed in these nominally healthy donors. The CDR3 totals 15 residues. Germline CDR1 reads MNHNY; CDR2 reads SVGAGI (reference sequence). The rearrangement uses TRBV6-6 and TRBJ2-5; 8 bases are a match to TRBD1. The DNA end is a closer match to TRBJ2-7, so the J assignment may be wrong. The source of this sequence is a female donor in good health and CMV-seronegative. Input material: PBMCs. The CDR3 DNA sequence: TGTGCCAGCAGTTACCGGGGGACAGGACCCTACGAGCAGTACTTC. The encoded protein is CASSYRGTGPYEQYF.